This paragraph reports one T cell receptor (beta chain). What antigen it recognizes has not been identified. No base quality values were provided; no much bigger clone lies one nucleotide off. Based on the germline V gene, the CDR1 and CDR2 sequences are SGHDT and YYEEEE. From its cysteine to its phenylalanine, the CDR3 spans 15 amino acids. Solely the CDR3 DNA is kept, with 45 bases framed from the first base. The V and J ends are trimmed by 0 bases and 1 base, leaving 10 bases between them. A MiSeq instrument was used for deep resolution sequencing, which targeted depths ranging from 1 in 1 million up to 1 in 200,000 T cells, with coverage averaging 10x for each clonotype. The immunoSEQ hsTCRB Kit was used to generate TCR beta libraries. The authors processed their data as follows. ImmunoSEQ Data Assistant and ImmunoSEQ Analyzer were used for data analysis, and V, D and J genes were assigned according to IMGT definitions. Clonality, which ranges from 0 to 1, was calculated by subtracting the normalized Shannon entropy of productive rearrangement frequencies from one. Only overrepresented clonotypes making up at least 0.05% of each patient's repertoire were included in the public clonotype analysis. About a dozen age-matched healthy donor repertoires from immuneACCESS were used as controls for clonality. Drawn from immuneACCESS, this table holds only the in-frame rearrangements with V and J called that TCRdb kept. Clones are partly lost; checked studies trace under half to an unresolved V gene and leave the rest unexplained. From that table come the V and J calls and clone size; the DNA was used to work out D and trimming. In all, the sample holds 200,000 to 250,000 clones, and 60% to 80% of those were seen once. Approximately 5.9% of the sample is held by the ten biggest clonotypes.

What the time point label conveys for this sample: 12 months on ibrutinib. Roughly 1.8 micrograms of genomic DNA were extracted from cryopreserved PBMCs for TCR beta library preparation. Longitudinal blood samples from CLL patients on ibrutinib monotherapy underwent high-throughput TCR beta sequencing. The patients took part in an open-label, single-center phase 2 trial of ibrutinib monotherapy. This specimen comes from a study of cytotoxic CD8 clonotypes in ibrutinib-treated CLL (dated by TCRdb to the early 2020s). Turning to the overall study: The cohort included roughly 15 treatment-naive and ten to twelve relapsed/refractory patients; 17 were IGHV unmutated. Responses were partial in around 25 patients and complete in 2; after median approximately 5.5 years follow-up, about 14 stayed in remission and approximately twelve progressed. Every sample from remission and from progressive disease was obtained while the patients were still on ibrutinib. On average, each sample had about 250,000 productive templates and around 100,000 productive rearrangements. Cryopreserved peripheral blood mononuclear cells were obtained before treatment, at response, and at either sustained remission or disease progression. Longitudinal samples were available for 26 of the 86 trial participants. Samples at response were collected after a median of roughly twelve months of treatment, with a range of roughly 6 to 36 months.

General study outcomes and caveats: Public clonotypes were found to be uncommon and were observed to contract or remain stable during treatment; the increase in clonality was shown to reflect expansion of private clonotypes at ibrutinib response. Baseline clonality was found to be higher than that of age-matched healthy donors and was strongly correlated with circulating CD8+ T-cell counts. An increase in clonality was observed at ibrutinib response, with clonality remaining stable during sustained remission and falling back toward baseline at progression. Sustained-remission and progressing patients did not have matched sampling times, and lymph node repertoires were not examined.

The sample here was PBMCs, taken after 12 months of ibrutinib treatment. The receptor's source is a human donor with chronic lymphocytic leukemia. The chain is made from TRBV5-6 and TRBJ1-1; TRBD1 could be the D gene, as 5 bases match. The CDR3 corresponds to CASSLVGGANTEAFF. DNA sequence: TGTGCCAGCAGCTTGGTGGGGGGAGCGAACACTGAAGCTTTCTTT.